The 10 T cell receptor beta chains below were found in one sample sequenced in a study of shared clonotypes between healthy human individuals. Libraries were prepared by immunoSEQ multiplex PCR; TCRdb keeps only in-frame clonotypes and omits some of them. The sample holds more than 1 million clones; approximately 78% are singletons and the top ten take more than 0.5%. Source material: memory CD4+ T cells from PBMCs. Subset specified: CD45RA-negative fraction. These receptors all stem from a man aged 18 to 29 in good health. Some clones in this sample may be carry-over from other donors' samples.

This chain uses TRBV11-2 with TRBJ2-6, with unresolved D. Germline values: CDR1 SGHAT, CDR2 FQNNGV. CDR3 length equals 15 residues. Trimming took off 0 bases at V and 1 base at J, with 4 bases between the two ends. CDR3 sequence (DNA): TGTGCCAGCAGCTTAGAGGGGTCTGGGGCCAACGTCCTGACTTTC. Translated: CASSLEGSGANVLTF.

Details on this clone: At the DNA level, this CDR3 is encoded by other sequences in the same sample as well. The gene calls are TRBV4-3 and TRBJ1-2; weak D call: TRBD1 (5 bases). CDR3 length: 15 residues. V lost 0 bases to trimming and J lost 3 bases, with 11 bases between them. Germline-derived CDR1 and CDR2 are LGHNA and YSLEER. CDR3 bases: TGCGCCAGCAGCCAAGATAGGAGGGGAGACTATGGCTACACCTTC. Its protein is CASSQDRRGDYGYTF.

This chain joins TRBV15 and TRBJ1-3; D not resolved. The CDR3 contains 16 residues. The germline V gene has CDR1 LNHNV and CDR2 YYDKDF (reference sequence). Trimming took 0 bases from V and 0 from J, leaving 9 bases between them. The CDR3 nucleotides are TGTGCCACCAGCAGAGAGGCAGGATACTCTGGAAACACCATATATTTT. Its translation: CATSREAGYSGNTIYF.

This clone was counted only a few times. V is TRBV25-1 and J is TRBJ1-4, with 10 positions matching TRBD1. CDR3 length: 17 residues. Germline V gives CDR1 MGHDK, CDR2 SYGVNS. The junction had 6 bases not matched to a gene; V was cut back by 4 bases and J by 1 base. The CDR3, as DNA: TGTGCCAGCAGTGCCCGGGACAGGGGAATAACTAATGAAAAACTGTTTTTT. The encoded protein is CASSARDRGITNEKLFF.

This sequence joins TRBV6-6 and TRBJ2-2; maybe TRBD1 (6 bases). The CDR3 loop spans 14 amino acids. The germline V gene encodes CDR1 MNHNY and CDR2 SVGAGI (reference sequence). Trimming removed 6 bases from V and 4 bases from J, with 12 bases in between. CDR3 protein: CASSYNRATGELFF. CDR3 in DNA: TGTGCCAGCAGCTATAACAGGGCCACCGGGGAGCTGTTTTTT.

The chain joins TRBV10-3 to TRBJ2-3; 8 bases map to TRBD2. Germline values: CDR1 ENHRY, CDR2 SYGVKD. Unmatched junction bases numbered 7, after V lost 4 bases and J lost 4 bases. The CDR3 length is 15 residues. CDR3 nucleotides: TGTGCCATCAGTGCGCAGCTAGCGGGTGCAGATACGCAGTATTTT. Translation: CAISAQLAGADTQYF.

V is TRBV10-2 and J is TRBJ2-1; TRBD2 matches 8 bases. Germline assignment: CDR1 WSHSY and CDR2 SAAADI. With V trimmed by 8 bases and J by 1 base, 7 bases remained unmatched. CDR3 size: 15 residues. CDR3 bases: TGCGCCAGCGGAGCCGGGACTAGATCCTACAATGAGCAGTTCTTC. It specifies CASGAGTRSYNEQFF.

This clone was seen a single time. The chain uses TRBV7-6 and TRBJ2-3; tentative D call: TRBD1 (5 bases). Germline CDR1 is SGHVS and CDR2 is FNYEAQ. The CDR3 covers 12 residues. Between the trimmed V and J ends, which lost 5 bases and 10 bases, there was a span of 13 bases. The CDR3 loop is CASSPDGASQYF. CDR3 nucleotide sequence: TGTGCCAGCAGCCCGGATGGGGCTTCGCAGTATTTT.

The V and J genes are TRBV6-5 and TRBJ1-4; D is perhaps TRBD1 (5 bases). Deletions cut 4 bases from V and 11 bases from J, with 23 bases between. Germline V gene sequence: CDR1 MNHEY, CDR2 SVGAGI. The CDR3 length is 16 residues. The CDR3 DNA reads TGTGCCAGCAGTTTGAGAGGGGTTGGGGGTTCGGGGAAACTGTTTTTT. Amino acid sequence: CASSLRGVGGSGKLFF.

The chain is built from TRBV19 and TRBJ1-5; unclear D gene. The CDR3 runs to 14 residues. V dropped 3 bases and J dropped 2 bases, with 8 bases sitting between them. Germline V gene sequence: CDR1 LNHDA, CDR2 SQIVND (reference sequence). For the CDR3, the DNA is TGTGCCAGTAGTATTCGGCGGGGCAATCAGCCCCAGCATTTT. Translation gives CASSIRRGNQPQHF. The variable domain in full, completed from reference TRBV19 and TRBJ1-5, reads DGGITQSPKYLFRKEGQNVTLSCEQNLNHDAMYWYRQDPGQGLRLIYYSQIVNDFQKGDIAEGYSVSREKKESFPLTVTSAQKNPTAFYLCASSIRRGNQPQHFGDGTRLSIL.